This T cell receptor beta chain was recorded in a study of T cell responses to AZD1222 COVID-19 vaccine. Study context: Second-dose schedules of about 4 or about 12 weeks were combined. Findings of the study overall: White British donors predominated, females outnumbered males, and clonal diversity was possibly underestimated. Spike-specific TCR breadth and depth both grew after two AZD1222 doses. As reported, nearly half of all spike-specific TCRs target variant regions that are unmutated.

Details on this clone: As yet, its antigen is unknown.

Method: immunoSEQ multiplex PCR; TCRdb's copy keeps in-frame clones and lacks some. The sample lists fewer than 150,000 clones; approximately 93% were seen once. CDR1 and CDR2 from the germline V gene are SGHTA and FQGNSA. With 5 bases clipped from V and 5 bases from J, the junction kept 9 bases outside the gene matches. The CDR3 extends over 16 amino acids. The TCR originated in an adult in good health. Material: peripheral blood, obtained on day 0 of AZD1222 vaccination. The chain carries TRBV7-2 and TRBJ1-1; 12 nucleotides align to TRBD1. The CDR3 DNA sequence: TGTGCCAGCAGCATCGGGACAGGGGGCACGGGGACTGAAGCTTTCTTT. Protein: CASSIGTGGTGTEAFF.